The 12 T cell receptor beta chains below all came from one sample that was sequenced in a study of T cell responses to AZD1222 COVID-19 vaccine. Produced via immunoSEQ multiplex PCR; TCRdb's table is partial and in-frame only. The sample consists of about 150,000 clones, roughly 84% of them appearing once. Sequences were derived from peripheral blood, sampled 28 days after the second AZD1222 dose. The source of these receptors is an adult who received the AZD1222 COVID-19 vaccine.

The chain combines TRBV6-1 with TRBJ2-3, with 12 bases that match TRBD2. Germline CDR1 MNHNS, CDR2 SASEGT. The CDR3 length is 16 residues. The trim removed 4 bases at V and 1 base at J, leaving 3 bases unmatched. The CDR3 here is CASSARTSGGTDTQYF. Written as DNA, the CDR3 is TGTGCCAGCAGTGCCCGGACTAGCGGGGGCACAGATACGCAGTATTTT.

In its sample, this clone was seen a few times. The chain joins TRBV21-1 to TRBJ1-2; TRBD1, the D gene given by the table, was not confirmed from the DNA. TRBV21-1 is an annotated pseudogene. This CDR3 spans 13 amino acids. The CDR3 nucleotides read TGTGCCAGCAGCAAAACAGGGGACTATGGCTACACCTTC. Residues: CASSKTGDYGYTF.

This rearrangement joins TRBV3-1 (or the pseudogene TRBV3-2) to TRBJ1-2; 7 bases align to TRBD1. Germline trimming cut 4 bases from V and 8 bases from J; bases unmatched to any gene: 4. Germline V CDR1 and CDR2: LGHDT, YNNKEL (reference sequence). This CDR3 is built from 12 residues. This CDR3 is CASSRDRNGYTF. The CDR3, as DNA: TGTGCCAGCAGCCGGGACAGAAACGGCTACACCTTC.

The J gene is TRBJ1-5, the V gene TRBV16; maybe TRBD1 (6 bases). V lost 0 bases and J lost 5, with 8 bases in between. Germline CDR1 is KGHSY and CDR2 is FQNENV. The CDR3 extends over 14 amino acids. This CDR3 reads CASSQSTGDQPQHF. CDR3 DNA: TGTGCCAGCAGCCAATCGACAGGCGATCAGCCCCAGCATTTT.

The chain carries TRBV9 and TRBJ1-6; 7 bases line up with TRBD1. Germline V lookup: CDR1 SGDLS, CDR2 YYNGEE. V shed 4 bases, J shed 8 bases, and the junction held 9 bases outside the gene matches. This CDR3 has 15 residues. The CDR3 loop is CASSTGDRRDSPLHF. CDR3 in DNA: TGTGCCAGCAGCACAGGGGACCGGCGGGATTCACCCCTCCACTTT.

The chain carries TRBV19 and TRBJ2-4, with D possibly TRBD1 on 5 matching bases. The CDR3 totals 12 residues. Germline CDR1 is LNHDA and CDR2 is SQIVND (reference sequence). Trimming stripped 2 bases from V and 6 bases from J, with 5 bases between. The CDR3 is CASSIQGNIQYF. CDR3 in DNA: TGTGCCAGTAGTATACAGGGAAACATTCAGTACTTC. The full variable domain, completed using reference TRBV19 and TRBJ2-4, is DGGITQSPKYLFRKEGQNVTLSCEQNLNHDAMYWYRQDPGQGLRLIYYSQIVNDFQKGDIAEGYSVSREKKESFPLTVTSAQKNPTAFYLCASSIQGNIQYFGAGTRLSVL.

CDR3 amino acids: CASSYSGTWYGYGYTF. CDR3 sequence (DNA): TGTGCCAGCAGTTACTCCGGCACCTGGTACGGGTATGGCTACACCTTC. The V gene is TRBV6-5, the J gene TRBJ1-2, with D unclear. V was trimmed by 0 bases and J by 5 bases, leaving 16 bases between them. The length of the CDR3 is 16 residues. Germline lookup yields CDR1 MNHEY and CDR2 SVGAGI.

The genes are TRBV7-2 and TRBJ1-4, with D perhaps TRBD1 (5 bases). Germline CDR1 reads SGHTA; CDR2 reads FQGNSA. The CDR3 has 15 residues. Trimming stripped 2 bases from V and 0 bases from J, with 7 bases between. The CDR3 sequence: CASSLQGSTNEKLFF. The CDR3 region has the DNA TGTGCCAGCAGCTTACAGGGCTCAACTAATGAAAAACTGTTTTTT.

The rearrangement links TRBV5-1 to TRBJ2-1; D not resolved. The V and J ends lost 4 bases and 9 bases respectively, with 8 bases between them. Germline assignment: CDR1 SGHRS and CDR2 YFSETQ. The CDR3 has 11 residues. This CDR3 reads CASSGETEQFF. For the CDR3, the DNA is TGCGCCAGCAGCGGCGAGACTGAGCAGTTCTTC.

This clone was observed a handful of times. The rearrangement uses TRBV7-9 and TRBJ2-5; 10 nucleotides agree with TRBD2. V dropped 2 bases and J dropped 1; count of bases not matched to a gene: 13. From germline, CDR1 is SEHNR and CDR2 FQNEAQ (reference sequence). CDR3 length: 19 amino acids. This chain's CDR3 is CASSLRASGGAPSQETQYF. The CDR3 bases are TGTGCCAGCAGCTTACGCGCGAGCGGGGGGGCCCCCTCCCAAGAGACCCAGTACTTC.

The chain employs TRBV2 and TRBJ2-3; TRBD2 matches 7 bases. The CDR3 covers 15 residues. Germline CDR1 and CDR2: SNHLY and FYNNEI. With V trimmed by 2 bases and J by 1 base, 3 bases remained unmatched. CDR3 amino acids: CASSEQAGRTDTQYF. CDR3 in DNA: TGTGCCAGCAGTGAACAAGCGGGACGCACAGATACGCAGTATTTT.

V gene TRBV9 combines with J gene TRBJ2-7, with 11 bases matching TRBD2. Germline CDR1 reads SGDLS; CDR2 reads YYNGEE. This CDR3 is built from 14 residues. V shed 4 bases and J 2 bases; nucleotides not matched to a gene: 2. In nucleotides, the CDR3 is TGTGCCAGCAGCCCTAGCGGGGGGCCCTACGAGCAGTACTTC. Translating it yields CASSPSGGPYEQYF.